This T cell receptor beta chain appears in the sequencing data of a study of blood T cell repertoires in COVID-19. The wider study: In each case, the material was cDNA or gDNA derived from T cells, B-cell-depleted T cells, or PBMCs.

Authors' analysis steps: Reference gene primers were amplified, and this amplification served to estimate nucleated cell counts. The repertoire was sequenced with immunoSEQ multiplex PCR; TCRdb's copy has only in-frame clones and lacks some. The D gene and trimming were derived from the DNA, and the V and J assignments and clone size from that table. The table lists 150,000 to 160,000 clones, roughly 78% of them singletons. CDR3 length: 11 residues. In germline, CDR1 is MNHEY, CDR2 SVGAGI. Between the trimmed V and J ends, which lost 5 bases and 9 bases, there was a span of 10 bases. This clonotype originated in a man at least 80 years old with acute or convalescent COVID-19. The rearrangement uses TRBV6-5 and TRBJ1-1, with D perhaps matching TRBD1 (5 bases). Specimen: peripheral blood. The CDR3 sequence is CASSTRQKAFF. The CDR3 bases are TGTGCCAGCAGTACTCGACAGAAAGCTTTCTTT.